This entry lists 26 T cell receptor beta chains sequenced from one sample in a study of human thymus T cells. The method was immunoSEQ multiplex PCR; TCRdb's version includes in-frame clones alone and lacks a portion of them. The table shows some 50,000 clones, with 85% to 95% occurring only once. The specimen sequenced was blood. The receptors stem from a girl in the first two years of life with a congenital heart defect but otherwise immunologically healthy.

The chain links TRBV28 to TRBJ2-7; D gene uncertain. CDR1 is MDHEN and CDR2 is SYDVKM in the germline V gene. The length of the CDR3 is 13 residues. V was shortened by 5 bases and J by 0 bases, with 8 bases between the two germline ends. The CDR3, as DNA: TGTGCCAGCAGTCCTTACTACTCCTACGAGCAGTACTTC. Its protein product is CASSPYYSYEQYF.

V is TRBV11-3 and J is TRBJ2-3; no definite D call. The germline V gene has CDR1 SGHNT and CDR2 YENEEA. The CDR3 is 13 residues long. The V gene lost 4 bases and the J gene lost 2 bases, with 7 bases spanning the gap. The CDR3 loop reads CASSWVATDTQYF. For the CDR3, the DNA is TGTGCCAGCAGCTGGGTGGCCACAGATACGCAGTATTTT.

The rearrangement joins TRBV19 to TRBJ2-1; D possibly corresponds to TRBD2 (6 bases). This CDR3 has 15 residues. CDR1 and CDR2 (germline): LNHDA, SQIVND (reference sequence). Between the trimmed V and J ends, which lost 6 bases and 0 bases, there was a span of 12 bases. This CDR3 reads CASRSRGSSYNEQFF. CDR3 nucleotides: TGTGCCAGTAGGTCCCGGGGGAGCTCCTACAATGAGCAGTTCTTC.

This sequence joins TRBV5-4 and TRBJ1-2, with TRBD1 identical over 7 bases. The CDR3 is 15 residues long. CDR1 and CDR2 (germline): SGHNT, YYREEE (reference sequence). J was trimmed by 2 bases and V by 0 bases; bases with no gene match: 4. The CDR3 nucleotides read TGTGCCAGCAGCTTGGTACCGGGACAGAACTATGGCTACACCTTC. The encoded protein is CASSLVPGQNYGYTF.

This chain links TRBV11-2 with TRBJ2-7, with D perhaps matching TRBD1 (5 bases). The CDR3 consists of 14 residues. Trimming took 1 base from V and 4 from J, leaving 11 bases between them. Germline loops: CDR1 SGHAT, CDR2 FQNNGV. For the CDR3, the DNA is TGTGCCAGCAGCTTAGGGAGTAGGGGTTACGAGCAGTACTTC. Protein sequence: CASSLGSRGYEQYF.

The V call is TRBV7-9, the J call TRBJ2-7, with 14 nucleotides matching TRBD2. CDR1 and CDR2 from the germline V gene are SEHNR and FQNEAQ (reference sequence). The CDR3 length is 15 residues. After removal of 5 bases from V and 2 bases from J, the junction contained 2 bases not matched to a gene. The CDR3 is CASSPGLAGAYEQYF. CDR3 bases: TGTGCCAGCAGCCCGGGACTAGCGGGGGCCTACGAGCAGTACTTC.

CDR3 sequence (DNA): TGTGCCAGCAGCTCTCAGGGCCACAATCAGCCCCAGCATTTT. Its translation: CASSSQGHNQPQHF. The V gene is TRBV7-9, the J gene TRBJ1-5; TRBD1 might be the D (5 bases). V lost 4 bases and J lost 3, with 10 bases in between. The CDR3 loop spans 14 amino acids. The germline CDR1 and CDR2 sequences are SEHNR and FQNEAQ (reference sequence).

V and J are TRBV5-5 and TRBJ2-7; maybe TRBD1 (6 bases). The CDR3 is made up of 15 amino acids. The V and J ends lost 4 bases and 0 bases respectively, with 14 bases between them. Germline V CDR1 and CDR2: SGHKS, YYEKEE (reference sequence). CDR3 bases: TGTGCCAGCAGCACAAGGACAGAGAGCTCCTACGAGCAGTACTTC. Translation gives CASSTRTESSYEQYF.

The V gene is TRBV5-1, the J gene TRBJ2-7; 10 nucleotides match TRBD2. The CDR3 spans 21 residues. Trimming at V came to 5 bases and at J to 0 bases, leaving 23 bases not matched to a gene. The germline CDR1 and CDR2 sequences are SGHRS and YFSETQ. CDR3 in DNA: TGCGCCAGCAGTTACCACCTGGGGGTGCCTAGCGGGAGAGGCCCCTCCTACGAGCAGTACTTC. This sequence encodes CASSYHLGVPSGRGPSYEQYF. Full variable domain (rest looked up from reference TRBV5-1 and TRBJ2-7): KAGVTQTPRYLIKTRGQQVTLSCSPISGHRSVSWYQQTPGQGLQFLFEYFSETQRNKGNFPGRFSGRQFSNSRSEMNVSTLELGDSALYLCASSYHLGVPSGRGPSYEQYFGPGTRLTVT.

This clone was observed a handful of times. This rearrangement joins TRBV20-1 to TRBJ1-1; D is uncertain. Germline V lookup: CDR1 DFQATT, CDR2 SNEGSKA (reference sequence). The CDR3 covers 11 residues. Trimming removed 5 bases at V and 3 bases at J, with 7 bases between. Here the CDR3 reads CSASPYTEAFF. In nucleotides, the CDR3 is TGCAGTGCTTCTCCGTACACTGAAGCTTTCTTT.

This clone was picked up one time. The chain uses TRBV19 and TRBJ2-2; a weak D match, TRBD1 (7 bases). Deletions cut 6 bases from V and 1 base from J, with 18 bases between. Germline V CDR1 and CDR2: LNHDA, SQIVND (reference sequence). The CDR3 consists of 17 residues. The chain's CDR3 is CASRGGQPVRNTGELFF. The CDR3 nucleotides read TGTGCCAGTAGGGGGGGACAGCCCGTTCGGAACACCGGGGAGCTGTTTTTT.

The gene calls are TRBV11-1 and TRBJ2-1; 8 bases match TRBD2. Germline trimming cut 5 bases from V and 3 bases from J; bases unmatched to any gene: 12. Germline CDR1 SGHAT, CDR2 FQDESV (reference sequence). The CDR3 extends over 17 amino acids. This CDR3 is CASSHRLSGGVYNEQFF. DNA of the CDR3: TGTGCCAGCAGCCACCGACTATCGGGAGGGGTCTACAATGAGCAGTTCTTC. Supplemented by reference TRBV11-1 and TRBJ2-1, the full variable domain reads EAEVAQSPRYKITEKSQAVAFWCDPISGHATLYWYRQILGQGPELLVQFQDESVVDDSQLPKDRFSAERLKGVDSTLKIQPAELGDSAMYLCASSHRLSGGVYNEQFFGPGTRLTVL.

The genes are TRBV4-2 and TRBJ2-1; no clear D. In germline, CDR1 is LGHNA, CDR2 YNFKEQ. V was cut by 0 bases and J by 0 bases, with 12 bases left in between. The CDR3 loop spans 17 amino acids. CDR3 sequence (DNA): TGTGCCAGCAGCCAAGAAGGTGTCGGGTACTCCTACAATGAGCAGTTCTTC. It specifies CASSQEGVGYSYNEQFF.

J is TRBJ2-7 and V is TRBV18; 9 nucleotides agree with TRBD1. Trimming took 3 bases from V and 0 from J; bases not matched to a gene: 6. The CDR3 is made up of 16 amino acids. Looked up from germline, CDR1 is KGHSH and CDR2 is LQKENI. The DNA for the CDR3 is TGTGCCAGCTCACCGGGGACAGGGACGGGCTCCTACGAGCAGTACTTC. This codes for CASSPGTGTGSYEQYF.

The rearrangement joins TRBV11-2 to TRBJ2-3; D possibly corresponds to TRBD2 (6 bases). This CDR3 comprises 15 residues. Per germline, CDR1 SGHAT and CDR2 FQNNGV. The germline V and J ends were trimmed by 1 base and 3 bases, with 11 bases remaining between them. Here the CDR3 reads CASSLAGVGTDTQYF. In DNA, the CDR3 is TGTGCCAGCAGCTTAGCGGGAGTTGGGACAGATACGCAGTATTTT. Full variable domain (rest looked up from reference TRBV11-2 and TRBJ2-3): EAGVAQSPRYKIIEKRQSVAFWCNPISGHATLYWYQQILGQGPKLLIQFQNNGVVDDSQLPKDRFSAERLKGVDSTLKIQPAKLEDSAVYLCASSLAGVGTDTQYFGPGTRLTVL.

As to this clone: The junction shows a germline mismatch at one end, possibly a read error. J is TRBJ2-3 and V is TRBV5-4; 14 bases map to TRBD2. Germline values: CDR1 SGHNT, CDR2 YYREEE (reference sequence). This CDR3 comprises 17 residues. The CDR3 is CASSLGSPGLAGDTQCF. In DNA form, the CDR3 reads TGTGCCAGCAGCTTGGGAAGTCCGGGACTAGCGGGAGATACGCAGTGTTTT.

The chain employs TRBV5-6 and TRBJ1-1; D is possibly TRBD1 (6 bases). This CDR3 contains 14 residues. V lost 4 bases to trimming and J lost 1 base, with 11 bases between them. Germline V gene lookup returns CDR1 SGHDT and CDR2 YYEEEE. The CDR3 sequence: CASSRGGPNTEAFF. CDR3 nucleotides: TGTGCCAGCAGCCGGGGGGGGCCGAACACTGAAGCTTTCTTT.

This rearrangement joins TRBV19 to TRBJ1-5; no definite D call. The V and J ends lost 5 bases and 1 base respectively, with 12 bases between them. CDR1 is LNHDA and CDR2 is SQIVND in the germline V gene (reference sequence). This CDR3 contains 15 residues. The CDR3 region has the DNA TGTGCCAGTAGTTCTGTGGGTTACAGCAATCAGCCCCAGCATTTT. Its protein product is CASSSVGYSNQPQHF.

The rearrangement uses TRBV27 and TRBJ2-3; 7 bases are a match to TRBD1. Per the germline V gene, CDR1 is MNHEY and CDR2 is SMNVEV (reference sequence). Losses at the gene ends were 3 bases for V and 8 bases for J; bases not matched to a gene: 14. This CDR3 is built from 16 residues. In nucleotides, the CDR3 is TGTGCCAGCAGTTTGGCGATTCCAGGGGGATGGGGTACGCAGTATTTT. Translation gives CASSLAIPGGWGTQYF.

The chain carries TRBV20-1 and TRBJ1-1; no clear D. The CDR3 is 11 residues long. Germline V gives CDR1 DFQATT, CDR2 SNEGSKA (reference sequence). V lost 7 bases to trimming and J lost 1 base, with 7 bases between them. The CDR3 loop reads CSVRQNTEAFF. In nucleotides, the CDR3 is TGCAGTGTCAGGCAGAACACTGAAGCTTTCTTT.

This rearrangement joins TRBV7-2 to TRBJ2-7; D uncertain. The germline V and J ends were trimmed by 1 base and 0 bases, with 7 bases remaining between them. CDR3 size: 14 residues. Germline assignment: CDR1 SGHTA and CDR2 FQGNSA. CDR3 in amino acids: CASSLERASYEQYF. The DNA for the CDR3 is TGTGCCAGCAGCTTAGAACGCGCCTCCTACGAGCAGTACTTC.

The J gene is TRBJ2-1, the V gene TRBV9; TRBD2 matches 8 bases. V trimming: 4 bases; J trimming: 4 bases; junction bases outside the gene matches: 7. The CDR3 length is 15 residues. Germline CDR1 reads SGDLS; CDR2 reads YYNGEE. CDR3 region: CASSNGLARYNEQFF. CDR3 DNA: TGTGCCAGCAGCAATGGACTAGCTAGATACAATGAGCAGTTCTTC.

This rearrangement joins TRBV9 to TRBJ1-1; D not certain. Between the trimmed V and J ends, which lost 3 bases and 4 bases, there was a span of 22 bases. This CDR3 is built from 17 residues. Germline V lookup: CDR1 SGDLS, CDR2 YYNGEE. CDR3 sequence: CASSAIGSDPTTTEAFF. The CDR3 DNA follows: TGTGCCAGCAGCGCGATTGGAAGTGACCCCACTACCACTGAAGCTTTCTTT.

J is TRBJ2-1 and V is TRBV7-9; D remains ambiguous. V lost 1 base, J lost 4 bases, and 23 bases lay in between. The CDR3 length is 19 residues. Per the germline V gene, CDR1 is SEHNR and CDR2 is FQNEAQ (reference sequence). CDR3 in amino acids: CASSLVETRFDVMYNEQFF. The CDR3 DNA sequence: TGTGCCAGCAGCTTAGTGGAGACCCGTTTCGATGTTATGTACAATGAGCAGTTCTTC.

The sample holds one count of this clone. The chain couples TRBV7-9 to TRBJ2-3, with TRBD1 as a possible D gene (6 bases). Germline V gives CDR1 SEHNR, CDR2 FQNEAQ (reference sequence). V was pared by 1 base and J by 4 bases, with 15 bases between. This CDR3 comprises 16 residues. The chain's CDR3 is CASSLGYTGFADTQYF. CDR3 coding DNA: TGTGCCAGCAGCTTAGGGTACACAGGGTTCGCAGATACGCAGTATTTT.

The rearrangement uses TRBV20-1 and TRBJ2-3, with D possibly TRBD1 on 6 matching bases. Trimming removed 7 bases at V and 4 bases at J, with 6 bases between. The CDR3 loop spans 10 amino acids. Germline CDR1 reads DFQATT; CDR2 reads SNEGSKA (reference sequence). CDR3 coding DNA: TGCAGTGGGACAGCAGATACGCAGTATTTT. This translates into CSGTADTQYF.